This T cell receptor (beta chain) is from a study of tumor-infiltrating lymphocytes in primary liver carcinoma. The authors made TCR beta cDNA from around 500 ng total RNA with a constant-region primer. Libraries covering TCR beta were generated through three nested multiplex PCR rounds (using a slightly modified ARM-PCR). The opening two PCR rounds, around 9 cycles each, paired TRBV1-TRBV30 forward primers with a C-beta reverse primer. Each CDR3 protein is one row after TCRdb ran MiXCR on the multiplex PCR reads. The table records 310,000 or so distinct CDR3 sequences, nearly 60% of them present only once. This clonotype has ten or more counts. Its ends do not fully match the called genes, so a read error is possible. The CDR3 contains 14 residues. The germline gives CDR1 SGHAT, CDR2 FQNNGV. They got blood RNA out of unsorted whole blood and also pulled out germline DNA. Prior to the surgical procedure, around 3.9 milliliters of peripheral blood were collected.

The rearrangement joins TRBV11-2 to TRBJ1-3; D is uncertain. Sequenced: peripheral blood. The TCR comes from a woman aged 30 to 39 with primary liver carcinoma and hepatitis B virus infection. The CDR3 nucleotides read TGTGCCAGCAGCTTGAGCGGTACTGGAAGCACCATATATTTT. Protein product: CASSLSGTGSTIYF.